These 29 T cell receptor beta chains came from one sample sequenced in a study of shared T cell receptors in the human thymus. Sequencing was performed with immunoSEQ multiplex PCR; in TCRdb, only in-frame clones are kept and a portion is missing. The table includes hundreds of thousands of clones, more than 75% detected once. Separately, the same data were catalogued under a study of human thymus T cells.

Sequenced: thymocytes. All receptors come from a boy under three years old with a congenital heart defect.

The rearrangement joins TRBV25-1 to TRBJ2-3, with TRBD2 matching 8 bases. CDR1 and CDR2 (germline): MGHDK, SYGVNS. The ends lost 0 bases at V and 2 bases at J; junction bases unmatched: 7. CDR3 length: 17 amino acids. This CDR3 is CASSEYWTGGATDTQYF. The CDR3 DNA follows: TGTGCCAGCAGTGAATATTGGACGGGAGGGGCCACAGATACGCAGTATTTT.

This chain connects TRBV6-5 to TRBJ2-5, with TRBD1 identical over 7 bases. Germline loops: CDR1 MNHEY, CDR2 SVGAGI. The V gene end was trimmed by 7 bases and the J gene end by 3 bases; junction bases not matched to a gene: 8. The CDR3 extends over 14 amino acids. DNA for the CDR3: TGTGCCAGCAACCCTGGGACAGTGAAAGAGACCCAGTACTTC. Translating gives CASNPGTVKETQYF.

V and J are TRBV4-2 and TRBJ2-6, with 7 bases lining up with TRBD1. CDR1 is LGHNA, CDR2 YNFKEQ, per germline. The CDR3 sequence is 18 residues long. Losses at the gene ends were 1 base for V and 5 bases for J; bases not matched to a gene: 11. The CDR3 DNA follows: TGTGCCAGCAGCCAAGTAGGGGGCGGACTGAAGTGGGCCAACGTCCTGACTTTC. Its translation is CASSQVGGGLKWANVLTF.

The V and J genes are TRBV6-4 and TRBJ2-1, with a possible D match to TRBD1 (8 bases). The V end lost 5 bases, the J end lost 3 bases, and 23 bases lay between the germline ends. Germline CDR1 reads MRHNA; CDR2 reads SNTAGT. The CDR3 loop spans 18 amino acids. This chain's CDR3 is CASSPDRAAGPLYNEQFF. In nucleotides, the CDR3 is TGTGCCAGCAGTCCGGACAGGGCAGCGGGACCACTCTACAATGAGCAGTTCTTC.

The chain recombines TRBV21-1 with TRBJ2-1; the DNA was not compared with TRBD2, the D call given in the table. TRBV21-1 is an annotated pseudogene. The CDR3 spans 19 residues. CDR3 nucleotide sequence: TGTGCCAGCAGCCTCCTATCGCTTCCTAGCGGGAGCTCCTACAATGAGCAGTTCTTC. It translates to CASSLLSLPSGSSYNEQFF.

V gene TRBV5-1 combines with J gene TRBJ2-2, with TRBD2 as a possible D gene (6 bases). The germline V gene encodes CDR1 SGHRS and CDR2 YFSETQ. The CDR3 contains 17 residues. The V end lost 1 base, the J end lost 2 bases, and 15 bases lay between the germline ends. The CDR3 reads CASSLKGGTLNTGELFF. CDR3 nucleotides: TGCGCCAGCAGCTTGAAGGGCGGGACTCTCAACACCGGGGAGCTGTTTTTT.

The genes are TRBV7-2 and TRBJ2-1, with D possibly TRBD1 on 5 matching bases. CDR3 length: 14 residues. Germline CDR1 SGHTA, CDR2 FQGNSA. V gave up 4 bases and J gave up 4 bases, with 11 bases separating them. The CDR3 region has the DNA TGTGCCAGCAGCTACCGACAGCGTTACAATGAGCAGTTCTTC. Translating gives CASSYRQRYNEQFF.

This sequence joins TRBV28 and TRBJ2-7, with 9 bases identical to TRBD1. The CDR3 totals 16 residues. Germline V gives CDR1 MDHEN, CDR2 SYDVKM. Trimming took 2 bases from V and 0 from J; bases not matched to a gene: 5. The DNA of the CDR3 is TGTGCCAGCAGTTTACCCCAGACAGGGGGCTCCTACGAGCAGTACTTC. The encoded protein is CASSLPQTGGSYEQYF.

This chain joins TRBV19 and TRBJ1-2; D is unresolved. The CDR3 length is 14 residues. Trimming shortened V by 6 bases and J by 3 bases, and 14 bases separated the two germline ends. Germline V gene sequence: CDR1 LNHDA, CDR2 SQIVND (reference sequence). The CDR3 DNA reads as TGTGCCAGTAGCCCGAGGGAGGCGGACTATGGCTACACCTTC. Protein sequence: CASSPREADYGYTF.

The gene calls are TRBV27 and TRBJ2-3, with 8 bases matching TRBD1. V lost 5 bases and J lost 2; bases outside the gene matches: 9. This CDR3 has 16 residues. CDR1 is MNHEY and CDR2 is SMNVEV in the germline V gene (reference sequence). This chain's CDR3 is CASSRTGLAHTDTQYF. CDR3 bases: TGTGCCAGCAGTCGGACAGGGCTGGCGCACACAGATACGCAGTATTTT.

This clone has a handful of counts. The chain is built from TRBV4-1 and TRBJ2-1; TRBD2 matches at 8 bases. The CDR3 runs 14 residues. Trimming removed 0 bases from V and 9 bases from J; junction bases left unmatched: 4. In germline, CDR1 is MGHRA, CDR2 YSYEKL. The CDR3 loop is CASSQEKREGEQFF. CDR3 DNA: TGCGCCAGCAGCCAAGAAAAACGGGAGGGTGAGCAGTTCTTC.

This clone was recorded a few times. The chain carries TRBV5-1 and TRBJ1-1; D remains unclear. Trimming stripped 6 bases from V and 1 base from J, with 10 bases between. This CDR3 is 13 amino acids long. Germline V gene lookup returns CDR1 SGHRS and CDR2 YFSETQ. The CDR3 nucleotides read TGCGCCAGCACGGGGAAAGAGAACACTGAAGCTTTCTTT. It is translated as CASTGKENTEAFF.

This clone was seen a single time. The rearrangement joins TRBV7-9 to TRBJ2-1; TRBD2 aligns across 7 bases. Germline trimming cut 0 bases from V and 9 bases from J; bases unmatched to any gene: 8. The CDR3 covers 15 residues. The germline V gene has CDR1 SEHNR and CDR2 FQNEAQ (reference sequence). This CDR3 is CASSLAAEGRVEQFF. The CDR3, as DNA: TGTGCCAGCAGCTTAGCGGCGGAAGGGAGGGTTGAGCAGTTCTTC.

This rearrangement joins TRBV28 to TRBJ1-5; D unclear. Germline V gene data show CDR1 as MDHEN and CDR2 as SYDVKM. The V end was cut by 4 bases, the J end by 6 bases, with 22 bases between. This CDR3 has 17 residues. Written as DNA, the CDR3 is TGTGCCAGCAGTTCGTCACTGGACCCGGAGGAGGGTCAGCCCCAGCATTTT. Its translation is CASSSSLDPEEGQPQHF.

The rearrangement joins TRBV19 to TRBJ1-5, with D possibly being TRBD1 (5 bases). CDR1 and CDR2 from the germline V gene are LNHDA and SQIVND (reference sequence). The CDR3 is 14 amino acids. V lost 4 bases, J lost 7 bases, and 14 bases lay in between. CDR3 region: CASSKGPLGQPQHF. The CDR3 nucleotides read TGTGCCAGTAGTAAGGGGCCGTTGGGACAGCCCCAGCATTTT.

V is TRBV18 and J is TRBJ2-2; 7 bases match TRBD2. Germline trimming cut 4 bases from V and 0 bases from J; bases unmatched to any gene: 11. The CDR3 has 18 residues. Germline CDR1 and CDR2: KGHSH and LQKENI. CDR3: CASSLKTSTYANTGELFF. The DNA of the CDR3 is TGTGCCAGCTCACTGAAGACTAGCACCTATGCGAACACCGGGGAGCTGTTTTTT.

The genes are TRBV19 and TRBJ2-7, with 7 bases matching TRBD2. The CDR3 is made up of 17 amino acids. Germline CDR1 is LNHDA and CDR2 is SQIVND (reference sequence). V lost 4 bases and J lost 3; bases outside the gene matches: 15. CDR3 sequence (DNA): TGTGCCAGTAGTACTGGTGTGGAACGACTAGCCATCTACGAGCAGTACTTC. Encoded protein: CASSTGVERLAIYEQYF.

The chain is built from TRBV2 and TRBJ2-4; perhaps TRBD1 as D (6 bases). From germline, CDR1 is SNHLY and CDR2 FYNNEI. V lost 5 bases and J lost 5, with 16 bases in between. The CDR3 consists of 15 residues. Here the CDR3 DNA reads TGTGCCAGCAGTAACGGACAGAGACAACAAAACATTCAGTACTTC. Protein: CASSNGQRQQNIQYF.

V and J are TRBV5-8 and TRBJ1-5; TRBD1 matches 9 bases. Trimming at V came to 6 bases and at J to 0 bases, leaving 13 bases not matched to a gene. The CDR3 is 18 residues long. Germline CDR1 is SGHTS and CDR2 is YDEGEE. The CDR3, as DNA: TGTGCCAGCAACCTTAGGACAGGGGAAGGAAATAGCAATCAGCCCCAGCATTTT. Protein product: CASNLRTGEGNSNQPQHF.

This chain links TRBV28 with TRBJ1-4; no clear D gene. The ends were cut back, 6 bases at V and 8 bases at J, with 16 bases in the middle. Per the germline V gene, CDR1 is MDHEN and CDR2 is SYDVKM. The CDR3 spans 14 residues. CDR3 in amino acids: CASRPSGVGEKLFF. DNA for the CDR3: TGTGCCAGCAGGCCTTCCGGGGTAGGCGAAAAACTGTTTTTT.

This rearrangement joins TRBV4-1 to TRBJ2-5; TRBD2 aligns across 11 bases. Looked up from germline, CDR1 is MGHRA and CDR2 is YSYEKL. Germline trimming cut 4 bases from V and 1 base from J; bases unmatched to any gene: 8. There are 17 residues in the CDR3. The CDR3 reads CASSPSTGTSGQETQYF. CDR3 in DNA: TGCGCCAGCAGCCCCTCAACCGGGACTAGCGGCCAAGAGACCCAGTACTTC.

The chain links TRBV10-2 to TRBJ2-1; TRBD2 aligns across 8 bases. The junction had 16 bases not matched to a gene; V was cut back by 4 bases and J by 2 bases. The CDR3 consists of 19 residues. The germline V gene has CDR1 WSHSY and CDR2 SAAADI. Here the CDR3 DNA reads TGCGCCAGCAGTGCACCAGGGTTGAGCGGGAGTAAGGCCTACAATGAGCAGTTCTTC. Translated: CASSAPGLSGSKAYNEQFF.

V is TRBV19 and J is TRBJ1-1, with D maybe TRBD1 (5 bases). CDR3 length: 15 residues. V lost 10 bases and J 1 base, leaving 19 bases between the germline ends. Germline-derived CDR1 and CDR2 are LNHDA and SQIVND (reference sequence). DNA for the CDR3: TGTGCCACGAGGCGGGGGAAAATGAAGAACACTGAAGCTTTCTTT. Amino acids: CATRRGKMKNTEAFF. The full variable domain, with the rest looked up from reference TRBV19 and TRBJ1-1, is DGGITQSPKYLFRKEGQNVTLSCEQNLNHDAMYWYRQDPGQGLRLIYYSQIVNDFQKGDIAEGYSVSREKKESFPLTVTSAQKNPTAFYLCATRRGKMKNTEAFFGQGTRLTVV.

V is TRBV7-3 and J is TRBJ2-7; the D gene is possibly TRBD1 (5 bases). The CDR3 contains 13 residues. Germline assignment: CDR1 SGHTA and CDR2 FQGTGA. V lost 2 bases to trimming and J lost 4 bases, with 9 bases between them. The CDR3 protein is CASSLGPGYEQYF. In nucleotides, the CDR3 is TGTGCCAGCAGCTTAGGGCCAGGGTACGAGCAGTACTTC. Together with reference TRBV7-3 and TRBJ2-7, the CDR3 gives the full variable domain: GAGVSQTPSNKVTEKGKYVELRCDPISGHTALYWYRQSLGQGPEFLIYFQGTGAADDSGLPNDRFFAVRPEGSVSTLKIQRTERGDSAVYLCASSLGPGYEQYFGPGTRLTVT.

The chain couples TRBV15 to TRBJ2-7; tentative D call: TRBD2 (5 bases). The CDR3 extends over 16 amino acids. Trimming stripped 2 bases from V and 4 bases from J, with 18 bases between. The germline V gene has CDR1 LNHNV and CDR2 YYDKDF (reference sequence). CDR3 in DNA: TGTGCCACCAGCAGACAGGACTGCCCTGATCCGTACGAGCAGTACTTC. Translating gives CATSRQDCPDPYEQYF. Full variable domain (missing parts from reference TRBV15 and TRBJ2-7): DAMVIQNPRYQVTQFGKPVTLSCSQTLNHNVMYWYQQKSSQAPKLLFHYYDKDFNNEADTPDNFQSRRPNTSFCFLDIRSPGLGDTAMYLCATSRQDCPDPYEQYFGPGTRLTVT.

The gene calls are TRBV29-1 and TRBJ2-1; 8 bases fit TRBD1. CDR3 length equals 14 residues. The germline V gene has CDR1 SQVTM and CDR2 ANQGSEA. CDR3 sequence reads: CPPNRDRIYNEQFF. The CDR3 bases are TGCCCTCCCAACCGGGACAGGATCTACAATGAGCAGTTCTTC.

The rearrangement uses TRBV15 and TRBJ2-5, with a possible D match to TRBD1 (5 bases). CDR1 LNHNV and CDR2 YYDKDF come from the germline V gene (reference sequence). Trimming stripped 2 bases from V and 5 bases from J, with 6 bases between. This CDR3 spans 12 amino acids. The CDR3 coding sequence is TGTGCCACCAGCAGAAAGGGGGAGACCCAGTACTTC. Translated: CATSRKGETQYF.

The CDR3 protein is CASRDGTSGRPYNEQFF. CDR3 coding DNA: TGTGCCAGCAGAGATGGGACTAGCGGGCGGCCTTACAATGAGCAGTTCTTC. The V gene is TRBV2, the J gene TRBJ2-1, with 12 bases identical to TRBD2. V shed 6 bases and J 4 bases; nucleotides not matched to a gene: 10. The CDR3 has 17 amino acids. In germline, CDR1 is SNHLY, CDR2 FYNNEI.

The V and J genes are TRBV30 and TRBJ2-5, with TRBD2 identical over 10 bases. Near its end, the DNA agrees better with TRBJ2-7, so the J call may be wrong. Per germline, CDR1 GTSNPN and CDR2 SVGIG (reference sequence). The CDR3 covers 17 residues. This CDR3 is CAWRSRDTSGVSYEQYF. DNA for the CDR3: TGTGCCTGGAGGTCCCGGGACACTAGCGGGGTGTCCTACGAGCAGTACTTC.